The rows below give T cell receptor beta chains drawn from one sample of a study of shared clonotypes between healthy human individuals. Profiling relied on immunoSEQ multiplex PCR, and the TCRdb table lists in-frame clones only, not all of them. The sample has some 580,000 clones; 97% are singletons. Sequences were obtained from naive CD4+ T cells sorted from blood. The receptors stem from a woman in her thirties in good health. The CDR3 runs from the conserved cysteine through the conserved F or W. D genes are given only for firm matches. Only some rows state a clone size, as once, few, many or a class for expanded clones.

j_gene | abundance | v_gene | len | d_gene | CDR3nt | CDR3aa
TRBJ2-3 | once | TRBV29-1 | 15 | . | TGCAGCGTTGAAGGACAGTTGGGGATCACAGATACGCAGTATTTT | CSVEGQLGITDTQYF
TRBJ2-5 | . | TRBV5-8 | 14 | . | TGTGCCAGCAGCCTCCGACTAAAGGCAGAGACCCAGTACTTC | CASSLRLKAETQYF
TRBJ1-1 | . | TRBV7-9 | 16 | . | TGTGCCAGCAGCTTAGGCTTTTCCGGGAAGAACACTGAAGCTTTCTTT | CASSLGFSGKNTEAFF
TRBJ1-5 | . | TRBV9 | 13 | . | TGTGCCAGCAGTAGGGTGGGCAATCAGCCCCAGCATTTT | CASSRVGNQPQHF
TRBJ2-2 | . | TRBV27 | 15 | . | TGTGCCAGCAGGAATATAGGGACAAATACCGGGGAGCTGTTTTTT | CASRNIGTNTGELFF
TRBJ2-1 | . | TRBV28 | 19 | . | TGTGCCAGCAGTCGCCGTCTCCGAGGCAAGCCCACCGCCTACAATGAGCAGTTCTTC | CASSRRLRGKPTAYNEQFF
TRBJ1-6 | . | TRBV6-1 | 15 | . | TGTGCCAGCAGCACCCCGGTCAGGACAAATTCACCCCTCCACTTT | CASSTPVRTNSPLHF
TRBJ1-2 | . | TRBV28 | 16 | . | TGTGCCAGCAGTACCCCGTTTGTGGGGGCGATTTTCGGCTACACCTTC | CASSTPFVGAIFGYTF
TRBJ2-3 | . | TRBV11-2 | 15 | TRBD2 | TGTGCCAGCAGCTTAGGGACTAGCGGGACCTATACGCAGTATTTT | CASSLGTSGTYTQYF
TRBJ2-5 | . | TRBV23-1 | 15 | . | TGCGCCAGCAGTGGACTAATCGGCGTGTTGGAGACCCAGTACTTC | CASSGLIGVLETQYF
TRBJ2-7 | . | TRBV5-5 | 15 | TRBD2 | TGTGCCAGCAGCCCCAGCCCTAGCGGGAGCTACGAGCAGTACTTC | CASSPSPSGSYEQYF
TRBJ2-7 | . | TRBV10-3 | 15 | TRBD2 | TGTGCCATCTCCTTTGGGACTAGCGGCGCCTACGAGCAGTACTTC | CAISFGTSGAYEQYF
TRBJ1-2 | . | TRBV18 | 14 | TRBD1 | TGTGCCAGCTCACCCTTGGACAGGTCGAACGGCTACACCTTC | CASSPLDRSNGYTF
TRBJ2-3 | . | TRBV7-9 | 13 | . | TGTGCCAGCAGCCCCGGCCGGGAGGATACGCAGTATTTT | CASSPGREDTQYF
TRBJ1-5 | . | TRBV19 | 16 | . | TGTGCCAGTAGTATAATCTGGACAGAACCGAATCAGCCCCAGCATTTT | CASSIIWTEPNQPQHF
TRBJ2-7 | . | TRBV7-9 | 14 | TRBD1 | TGTGCCAGCAGGCAAGGGGGACAGGGATACGAGCAGTACTTC | CASRQGGQGYEQYF
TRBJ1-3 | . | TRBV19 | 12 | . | TGTGCCAGTAGTGTCCCTGGAAACACCATATATTTT | CASSVPGNTIYF
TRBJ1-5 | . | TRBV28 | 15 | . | TGTGCCAGCAGTTTGCAGGGGAAAAGCAATCAGCCCCAGCATTTT | CASSLQGKSNQPQHF
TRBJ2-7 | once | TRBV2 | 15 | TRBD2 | TGTGCCAGCAGAACCGGACTAGCGGCCTCCTACGAGCAGTACTTC | CASRTGLAASYEQYF
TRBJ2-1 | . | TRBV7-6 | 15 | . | TGTGCCAGCAGCCCCACGCGGACGGGGTACAATGAGCAGTTCTTC | CASSPTRTGYNEQFF
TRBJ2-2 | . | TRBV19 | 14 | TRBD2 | TGTGCCAGTAGCAGCGGGGTAAACACCGGGGAGCTGTTTTTT | CASSSGVNTGELFF
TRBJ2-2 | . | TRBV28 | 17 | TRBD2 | TGTGCCAGCAGTTTATGGCGTCTAGCGGATAACACCGGGGAGCTGTTTTTT | CASSLWRLADNTGELFF
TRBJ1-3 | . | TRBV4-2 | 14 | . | TGTGCCAGCAGCCAAGCCCACCGTGGAAACACCATATATTTT | CASSQAHRGNTIYF
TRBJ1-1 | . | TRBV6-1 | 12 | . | TGTGCCAGCAGGGGAGTCAGGGTTTCGGCTTTCTTT | CASRGVRVSAFF
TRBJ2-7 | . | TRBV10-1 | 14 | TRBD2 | TGCGCCAGCAGTGAGGCGCTAGCGGGAGCCGAGCAGTACTTC | CASSEALAGAEQYF
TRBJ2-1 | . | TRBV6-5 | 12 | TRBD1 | TGTGCCAGCAGCCGGACAGGCTATGAGCAGTTCTTC | CASSRTGYEQFF
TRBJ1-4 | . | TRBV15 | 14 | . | TGTGCCACCAGCAGCTATAGGGGTGATGAAAAACTGTTTTTT | CATSSYRGDEKLFF
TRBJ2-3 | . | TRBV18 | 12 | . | TGTGCCAGCTCAGGAAGCACAGATACGCAGTATTTT | CASSGSTDTQYF
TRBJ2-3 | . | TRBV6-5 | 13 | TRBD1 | TGTGCCACCGGCCCTGACAGGGTAGATACGCAGTATTTT | CATGPDRVDTQYF
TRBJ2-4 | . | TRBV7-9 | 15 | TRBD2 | TGTGCCAGCAGCTCGACTAGCGGGAGGATAAACATTCAGTACTTC | CASSSTSGRINIQYF
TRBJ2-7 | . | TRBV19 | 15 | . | TGTGCCAGTAGTGCTGGGCTAGCGACCCACTACGAGCAGTACTTC | CASSAGLATHYEQYF
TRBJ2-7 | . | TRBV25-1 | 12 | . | TGTGCCAGCAGTGACGACTACTACGAGCAGTACTTC | CASSDDYYEQYF
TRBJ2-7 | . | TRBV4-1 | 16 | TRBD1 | TGCGCCAGCAGCCAAGATCCGGGCCAGGGGGACCACGAGCAGTACTTC | CASSQDPGQGDHEQYF
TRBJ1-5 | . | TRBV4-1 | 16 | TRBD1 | TGCGCCAGCAGCCAACCGGGACAGGCGCCCCATCAGCCCCAGCATTTT | CASSQPGQAPHQPQHF
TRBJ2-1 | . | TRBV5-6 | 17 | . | TGTGCCAGCAGCGGTGGGTGGCCCTTCACTCAGGACAATGAGCAGTTCTTC | CASSGGWPFTQDNEQFF
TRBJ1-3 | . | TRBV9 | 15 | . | TGTGCCAGCAGCGTAGAGGATCTCTCTGGAAACACCATATATTTT | CASSVEDLSGNTIYF
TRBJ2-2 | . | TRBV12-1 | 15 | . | TGCGACCCGGGGCTAGCGGGAGGGATCACCGGGGAGCTGTTTTTT | CDPGLAGGITGELFF
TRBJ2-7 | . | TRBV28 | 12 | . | TGTGCCAGCAGTTTATTCTCCTACGAGCAGTACTTC | CASSLFSYEQYF
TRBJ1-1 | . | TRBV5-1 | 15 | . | TGCGCCAGCAGCTTGGACAGTGCTATTAACACTGAAGCTTTCTTT | CASSLDSAINTEAFF
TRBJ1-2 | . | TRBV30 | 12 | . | TGTGCCTGGAGCCCACGGGGGGTTGGCTACACCTTC | CAWSPRGVGYTF
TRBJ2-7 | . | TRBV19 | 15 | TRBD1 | TGTGCCAGTAGTATAGGGGGGACAGACTCCTACGAGCAGTACTTC | CASSIGGTDSYEQYF
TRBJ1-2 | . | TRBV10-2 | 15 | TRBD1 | TGCGCCAGCAGTGAGTCCCAAGGACAGGGACATGGCTACACCTTC | CASSESQGQGHGYTF
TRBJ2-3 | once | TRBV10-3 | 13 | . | TGTGCCATCTTGGATGGGAGCACAGATACGCAGTATTTT | CAILDGSTDTQYF
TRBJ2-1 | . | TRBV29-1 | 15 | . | TGCAGCGTTGAAGAGAATAGTATCTGGGTCAATGAGCAGTTCTTC | CSVEENSIWVNEQFF
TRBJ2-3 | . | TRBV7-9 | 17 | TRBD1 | TGTGCCAGCAGCCGGCTACCGGGACAGAAAATCACAGATACGCAGTATTTT | CASSRLPGQKITDTQYF
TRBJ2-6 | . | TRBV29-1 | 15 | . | TGCAGCGTGCAGTCTGCTCGCTCTGGGGCCAACGTCCTGACTTTC | CSVQSARSGANVLTF
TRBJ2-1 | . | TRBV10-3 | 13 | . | TGTGCCACAAGGAGTATCATGAACAATGAGCAGTTCTTC | CATRSIMNNEQFF
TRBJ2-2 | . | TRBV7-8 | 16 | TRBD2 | TGTGCCAGCAGACGGACTAGCGGGGTGAACACCGGGGAGCTGTTTTTT | CASRRTSGVNTGELFF
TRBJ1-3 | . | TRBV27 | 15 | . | TGTGCCAGCAGTTTATCGCCCGAGCTGGGAAACACCATATATTTT | CASSLSPELGNTIYF
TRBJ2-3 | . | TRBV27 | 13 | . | TGTGCCAGCAGTTTAGCGAGCACAGATACGCAGTATTTT | CASSLASTDTQYF
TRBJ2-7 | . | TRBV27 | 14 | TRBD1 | TGTGCCAGCAGTCCGAACAGGGGACCCTACGAGCAGTACTTC | CASSPNRGPYEQYF